The 29 T cell receptor beta chains in this list originate from one sample, sequenced in a study of T cell responses to AZD1222 COVID-19 vaccine. Repertoires were generated with immunoSEQ multiplex PCR, while TCRdb's copy carries only in-frame clones and drops some. The table lists roughly 110,000 clones, 80% to 95% of them singletons. The source was peripheral blood, collected 28 days after the second AZD1222 dose. All receptors derive from an adult who received the AZD1222 COVID-19 vaccine.

This chain links TRBV7-2 with TRBJ2-3; no clear D gene. V shed 5 bases and J shed 14 bases, with 17 bases lying between them. The CDR3 spans 12 residues. Germline V gene lookup returns CDR1 SGHTA and CDR2 FQGNSA. In DNA, the CDR3 is TGTGCCAGCAGCCAAATTCGGCCGAGCCTGTATTTT. This translates into CASSQIRPSLYF.

The chain recombines TRBV6-5 with TRBJ1-6; TRBD1 might be the D (5 bases). V was cut by 6 bases and J by 11 bases, with 20 bases left in between. Germline CDR1 and CDR2: MNHEY and SVGAGI. The CDR3 loop spans 15 amino acids. In DNA form, the CDR3 reads TGTGCCAGCAGGCTTATGTGGCAGGGTTCGACACCCCTCCACTTT. Translating gives CASRLMWQGSTPLHF.

This chain links TRBV7-3 with TRBJ1-6; perhaps TRBD1 as D (5 bases). V was pared by 1 base and J by 4 bases, with 14 bases between. CDR3 size: 17 residues. CDR1 SGHTA and CDR2 FQGTGA come from the germline V gene. The CDR3 loop is CASSLNGQGDYNSPLHF. The CDR3 coding sequence is TGTGCCAGCAGCTTAAATGGGCAGGGCGATTATAATTCACCCCTCCACTTT.

The chain recombines TRBV6-5 with TRBJ1-3; D uncertain. This CDR3 contains 13 residues. Per the germline V gene, CDR1 is MNHEY and CDR2 is SVGAGI. V lost 8 bases and J lost 0, with 8 bases in between. The DNA of the CDR3 is TGTGCCAGCTGGGCAGACTCTGGAAACACCATATATTTT. Its protein is CASWADSGNTIYF.

The chain has TRBV20-1 and TRBJ1-2; no definite D call. Germline V lookup: CDR1 DFQATT, CDR2 SNEGSKA (reference sequence). Trimming stripped 5 bases from V and 8 bases from J, with 6 bases between. The CDR3 has 9 amino acids. The DNA of the CDR3 is TGCAGTGCTCCCCCAGGCTACACCTTC. This codes for CSAPPGYTF.

The gene calls are TRBV5-5 and TRBJ2-5; 8 bases are shared with TRBD2. The CDR3 covers 14 residues. In germline, CDR1 is SGHKS, CDR2 YYEKEE (reference sequence). V lost 1 base, J lost 5 bases, and 4 bases stayed unmatched. CDR3 in DNA: TGTGCCAGCAGCTTGTTAGCGGGGTTCGAGACCCAGTACTTC. This gives the protein CASSLLAGFETQYF. Drawing the rest from reference TRBV5-5 and TRBJ2-5, the complete variable domain is DAGVTQSPTHLIKTRGQQVTLRCSPISGHKSVSWYQQVLGQGPQFIFQYYEKEERGRGNFPDRFSARQFPNYSSELNVNALLLGDSALYLCASSLLAGFETQYFGPGTRLLVL.

The genes are TRBV7-8 and TRBJ1-6; possible D gene TRBD1, 6 bases. This CDR3 has 15 residues. V was trimmed by 1 base and J by 10 bases, leaving 14 bases between them. Germline CDR1 SGHVS, CDR2 FQNEAQ. In DNA, the CDR3 is TGTGCCAGCAGCTTAGATGGGGCAGGGGCCTCACCCCTCCACTTT. Encoded protein: CASSLDGAGASPLHF.

The chain joins TRBV5-6 to TRBJ2-2, with TRBD1 matching 9 bases. This CDR3 has 16 residues. Unmatched junction bases numbered 5, after V lost 4 bases and J lost 1 base. Germline CDR1 is SGHDT and CDR2 is YYEEEE. This chain's CDR3 is CASSRRGQGNTGELFF. The CDR3 nucleotides read TGTGCCAGCAGCCGGAGGGGACAGGGGAACACCGGGGAGCTGTTTTTT.

This clone was recorded only once. The chain joins TRBV18 to TRBJ2-7; perhaps TRBD1 as D (5 bases). Per the germline V gene, CDR1 is KGHSH and CDR2 is LQKENI. This CDR3 spans 15 amino acids. Trimming shortened V by 5 bases and J by 2 bases, and 16 bases separated the two germline ends. The CDR3 reads CASSEDQGITYEQYF. The CDR3 DNA reads TGTGCCAGCTCAGAAGACCAGGGTATTACCTACGAGCAGTACTTC.

The rearrangement uses TRBV14 and TRBJ2-5; D is ambiguous. The V end lost 4 bases, the J end lost 5 bases, and 14 bases lay between the germline ends. The CDR3 is made up of 14 amino acids. CDR1 and CDR2 from the germline V gene are SGHDN and FVKESK. CDR3 residues: CASSLSTDLETQYF. As DNA, the CDR3 is TGTGCCAGCAGCCTATCGACGGATCTCGAGACCCAGTACTTC.

The genes are TRBV5-1 and TRBJ1-5, with unresolved D. The CDR3 consists of 13 residues. Germline-derived CDR1 and CDR2 are SGHRS and YFSETQ. Between the trimmed V and J ends, which lost 0 bases and 11 bases, there was a span of 12 bases. The CDR3 is CASSLDGDTTQHF. CDR3 DNA: TGCGCCAGCAGCTTGGATGGGGATACGACCCAGCATTTT.

Note on this clone: In the same sample, other DNA sequences code for this CDR3. V usage is TRBV6-2 or TRBV6-3 and J usage is TRBJ1-5; no reliable D call. Germline CDR1 MNHEY, CDR2 SVGEGT. The CDR3 is 15 residues long. Trimming took off 3 bases at V and 0 bases at J, with 9 bases between the two ends. Written as DNA, the CDR3 is TGTGCCAGCAGTTATTTACCGGATAGCAATCAGCCCCAGCATTTT. Its protein product is CASSYLPDSNQPQHF.

J is TRBJ2-7 and V is TRBV4-1; possibly TRBD1 or TRBD2 for D (5 bases each). CDR3 length: 19 amino acids. The germline CDR1 and CDR2 sequences are MGHRA and YSYEKL. Between the trimmed V and J ends, which lost 0 bases and 3 bases, there was a span of 24 bases. The CDR3 DNA is TGCGCCAGCAGCCAAGAACCCCCCCCCAGGGACGCGGAAATCTACGAGCAGTACTTC. Translating gives CASSQEPPPRDAEIYEQYF.

The chain joins TRBV29-1 to TRBJ2-7; 10 positions agree with TRBD2. Germline V CDR1 and CDR2: SQVTM, ANQGSEA. The CDR3 loop spans 12 amino acids. After removal of 7 bases from V and 7 bases from J, the junction contained 7 bases not matched to a gene. CDR3 in amino acids: CSGSGGPSEQYF. As DNA, the CDR3 is TGCAGCGGTAGCGGGGGGCCCTCTGAGCAGTACTTC.

The CDR3 reads CASSPDLLNTEAFF. The CDR3 DNA sequence: TGTGCCAGCAGTCCGGACTTACTGAACACTGAAGCTTTCTTT. This sequence joins TRBV11-2 and TRBJ1-1; D is uncertain. Trimming took off 6 bases at V and 0 bases at J, with 11 bases between the two ends. The V gene's germline CDR1 is SGHAT and CDR2 FQNNGV. This CDR3 is built from 14 residues.

The chain has TRBV5-4 and TRBJ2-3, with 10 bases fitting TRBD2. J was trimmed by 6 bases and V by 3 bases; bases with no gene match: 10. The CDR3 has 16 residues. Germline assignment: CDR1 SGHNT and CDR2 YYREEE (reference sequence). DNA for the CDR3: TGTGCCAGCAGCTCGCCCCCTAGCGGGGGATTGGATACGCAGTATTTT. Translating it yields CASSSPPSGGLDTQYF. The full variable domain, its missing parts supplied by reference TRBV5-4 and TRBJ2-3, is ETGVTQSPTHLIKTRGQQVTLRCSSQSGHNTVSWYQQALGQGPQFIFQYYREEENGRGNFPPRFSGLQFPNYSSELNVNALELDDSALYLCASSSPPSGGLDTQYFGPGTRLTVL.

By its share, this clone is medium-sized. The chain links TRBV19 to TRBJ2-7, with 13 bases that match TRBD2. CDR3 length: 13 amino acids. Germline lookup yields CDR1 LNHDA and CDR2 SQIVND (reference sequence). Trimming cost V 9 bases and J 4 bases; bases outside gene matches: 3. The chain's CDR3 is CASRLAGGYEQYF. The CDR3 DNA follows: TGTGCCAGCCGACTAGCGGGGGGATACGAGCAGTACTTC.

The chain carries TRBV5-1 and TRBJ1-2; TRBD1 agrees at 7 bases. The CDR3 consists of 16 residues. V shed 4 bases, J shed 0 bases, and the junction held 9 bases outside the gene matches. Germline V gene sequence: CDR1 SGHRS, CDR2 YFSETQ. As DNA, the CDR3 is TGCGCCAGCAGCCACGGACAGGATCGAGCTAACTATGGCTACACCTTC. Translated: CASSHGQDRANYGYTF. Filled out from reference TRBV5-1 and TRBJ1-2, the complete variable domain reads KAGVTQTPRYLIKTRGQQVTLSCSPISGHRSVSWYQQTPGQGLQFLFEYFSETQRNKGNFPGRFSGRQFSNSRSEMNVSTLELGDSALYLCASSHGQDRANYGYTFGSGTRLTVV.

V and J are TRBV2 and TRBJ2-5; 10 bases map to TRBD2. Germline CDR1 and CDR2: SNHLY and FYNNEI. With V trimmed by 7 bases and J by 3 bases, 8 bases remained unmatched. This CDR3 has 15 residues. CDR3 residues: CASTAPGTSEETQYF. CDR3 DNA sequence: TGTGCCAGCACCGCACCCGGGACTAGCGAAGAGACCCAGTACTTC.

The chain carries TRBV30 and TRBJ2-2, with D hard to call. Between the trimmed V and J ends, which lost 3 bases and 7 bases, there was a span of 6 bases. Per the germline V gene, CDR1 is GTSNPN and CDR2 is SVGIG (reference sequence). The CDR3 runs to 11 residues. The CDR3 region has the DNA TGTGCCTGGAGAGGTATCGGGGAGCTGTTTTTT. Amino acids: CAWRGIGELFF.

The V and J genes are TRBV7-3 and TRBJ2-7; the match to TRBD2 covers 8 bases. Germline V lookup: CDR1 SGHTA, CDR2 FQGTGA. The V and J ends lost 2 bases and 4 bases, in that order; junction bases with no gene match: 7. There are 15 residues in the CDR3. The CDR3: CASSLAGGPQYEQYF. Written as DNA, the CDR3 is TGTGCCAGCAGCTTAGCGGGAGGACCTCAATACGAGCAGTACTTC.

The J gene is TRBJ1-4, the V gene TRBV19; D is unresolved. The germline CDR1 and CDR2 sequences are LNHDA and SQIVND (reference sequence). The CDR3 runs to 14 residues. The V gene lost 5 bases and the J gene lost 0 bases, with 7 bases spanning the gap. The CDR3: CASSPGTTNEKLFF. The CDR3, as DNA: TGTGCCAGTAGTCCGGGAACAACTAATGAAAAACTGTTTTTT. Full variable domain (missing parts from reference TRBV19 and TRBJ1-4): DGGITQSPKYLFRKEGQNVTLSCEQNLNHDAMYWYRQDPGQGLRLIYYSQIVNDFQKGDIAEGYSVSREKKESFPLTVTSAQKNPTAFYLCASSPGTTNEKLFFGSGTQLSVL.

The rearrangement links TRBV6-2 or TRBV6-3 to TRBJ2-7, with 7 bases aligning to TRBD2. CDR1 and CDR2 (germline): MNHEY, SVGEGT. This CDR3 has 16 amino acids. J gave up 2 bases and V 5 bases, and 12 bases lay outside the gene matches. The CDR3 DNA reads as TGTGCCAGCAGTGATGGTCGACTAGCTTTGGCCTACGAGCAGTACTTC. This gives the protein CASSDGRLALAYEQYF.

V is TRBV5-4 and J is TRBJ1-2; unclear D gene. The CDR3 covers 15 residues. V was trimmed by 4 bases and J by 4 bases, leaving 17 bases between them. Per the germline V gene, CDR1 is SGHNT and CDR2 is YYREEE (reference sequence). The CDR3 DNA sequence: TGTGCCAGCAGCCCGGAGTTCACCCTTGGCTATGGCTACACCTTC. Its protein product is CASSPEFTLGYGYTF.

The rearrangement joins TRBV19 to TRBJ2-7; 7 positions match TRBD1. V gave up 5 bases and J gave up 7 bases; unmatched junction bases: 11. Per the germline V gene, CDR1 is LNHDA and CDR2 is SQIVND (reference sequence). This CDR3 has 14 residues. The CDR3 DNA is TGTGCCAGTAGTCCTGGGACAGACCCGTTGGAGCAGTACTTC. It yields the protein CASSPGTDPLEQYF.

CDR3 region: CASSLALEGNHEQFF. Written as DNA, the CDR3 is TGTGCCAGCAGCTTAGCTCTAGAGGGTAACCATGAGCAGTTCTTC. This chain connects TRBV7-9 to TRBJ2-1; TRBD2 might be the D (5 bases). The V gene lost 0 bases and the J gene lost 8 bases, with 14 bases spanning the gap. CDR3 size: 15 residues. The germline V gene has CDR1 SEHNR and CDR2 FQNEAQ (reference sequence).

This clone appeared once. This chain uses TRBV27 with TRBJ2-7, with TRBD2 matching over 15 bases. The junction had 8 bases not matched to a gene; V was cut back by 4 bases and J by 4 bases. The CDR3 length is 17 residues. Germline CDR1 is MNHEY and CDR2 is SMNVEV (reference sequence). The CDR3 sequence: CASSWTSGGAGGYEQYF. The CDR3, as DNA: TGTGCCAGCAGTTGGACTAGCGGGGGGGCAGGGGGATACGAGCAGTACTTC.

The chain uses TRBV18 and TRBJ2-1, with D perhaps TRBD1 (5 bases). The CDR3 runs 13 residues. Trimming took off 4 bases at V and 3 bases at J, with 7 bases between the two ends. Germline-derived CDR1 and CDR2 are KGHSH and LQKENI. The chain's CDR3 is CASSQDSYNEQFF. DNA for the CDR3: TGTGCCAGCTCACAAGACAGCTACAATGAGCAGTTCTTC.

The CDR3 coding sequence is TGTGCCAGCAGCTTGGGCTTAGAGGAGACCCAGTACTTC. Its protein product is CASSLGLEETQYF. This chain joins TRBV11-2 and TRBJ2-5; D remains ambiguous. Trimming cost V 3 bases and J 5 bases, with 10 bases left between them. Germline CDR1 and CDR2: SGHAT and FQNNGV. The CDR3 consists of 13 residues. Supplemented by reference TRBV11-2 and TRBJ2-5, the full variable domain reads EAGVAQSPRYKIIEKRQSVAFWCNPISGHATLYWYQQILGQGPKLLIQFQNNGVVDDSQLPKDRFSAERLKGVDSTLKIQPAKLEDSAVYLCASSLGLEETQYFGPGTRLLVL.